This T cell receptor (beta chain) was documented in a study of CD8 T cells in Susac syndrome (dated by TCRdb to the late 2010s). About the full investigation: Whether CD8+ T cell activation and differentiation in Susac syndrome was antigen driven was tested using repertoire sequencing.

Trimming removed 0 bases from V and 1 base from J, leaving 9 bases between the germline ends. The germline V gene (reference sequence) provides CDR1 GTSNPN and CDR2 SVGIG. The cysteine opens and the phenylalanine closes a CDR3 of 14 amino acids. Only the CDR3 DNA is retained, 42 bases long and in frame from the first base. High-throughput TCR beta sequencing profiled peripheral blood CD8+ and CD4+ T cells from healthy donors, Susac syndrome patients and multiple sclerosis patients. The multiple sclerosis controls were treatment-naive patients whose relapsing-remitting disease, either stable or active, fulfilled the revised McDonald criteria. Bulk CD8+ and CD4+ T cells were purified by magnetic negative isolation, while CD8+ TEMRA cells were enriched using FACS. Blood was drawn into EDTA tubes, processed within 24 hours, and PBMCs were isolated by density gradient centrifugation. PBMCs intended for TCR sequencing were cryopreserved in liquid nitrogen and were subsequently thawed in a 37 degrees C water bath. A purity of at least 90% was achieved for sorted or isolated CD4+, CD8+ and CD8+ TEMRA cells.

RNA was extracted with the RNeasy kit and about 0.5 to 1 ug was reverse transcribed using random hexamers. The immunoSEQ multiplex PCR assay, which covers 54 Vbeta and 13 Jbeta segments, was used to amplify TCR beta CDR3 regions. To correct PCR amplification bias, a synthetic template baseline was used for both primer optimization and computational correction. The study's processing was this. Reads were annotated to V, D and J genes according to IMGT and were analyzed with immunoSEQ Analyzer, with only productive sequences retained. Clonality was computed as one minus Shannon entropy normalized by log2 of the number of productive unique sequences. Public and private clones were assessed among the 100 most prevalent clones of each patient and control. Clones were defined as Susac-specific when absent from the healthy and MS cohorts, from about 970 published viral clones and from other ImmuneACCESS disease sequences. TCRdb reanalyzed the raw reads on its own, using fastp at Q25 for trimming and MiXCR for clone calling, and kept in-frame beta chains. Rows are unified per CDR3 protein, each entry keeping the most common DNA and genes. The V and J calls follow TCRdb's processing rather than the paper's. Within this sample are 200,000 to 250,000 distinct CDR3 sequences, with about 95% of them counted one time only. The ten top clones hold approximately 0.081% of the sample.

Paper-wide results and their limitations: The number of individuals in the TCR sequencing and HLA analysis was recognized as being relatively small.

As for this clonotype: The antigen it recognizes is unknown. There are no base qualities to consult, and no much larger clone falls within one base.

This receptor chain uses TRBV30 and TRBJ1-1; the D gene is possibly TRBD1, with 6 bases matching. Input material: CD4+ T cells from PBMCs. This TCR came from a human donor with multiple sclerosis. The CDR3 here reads CAWSVTQGNTEAFF. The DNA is TGTGCCTGGAGTGTTACACAGGGGAACACTGAAGCTTTCTTT.